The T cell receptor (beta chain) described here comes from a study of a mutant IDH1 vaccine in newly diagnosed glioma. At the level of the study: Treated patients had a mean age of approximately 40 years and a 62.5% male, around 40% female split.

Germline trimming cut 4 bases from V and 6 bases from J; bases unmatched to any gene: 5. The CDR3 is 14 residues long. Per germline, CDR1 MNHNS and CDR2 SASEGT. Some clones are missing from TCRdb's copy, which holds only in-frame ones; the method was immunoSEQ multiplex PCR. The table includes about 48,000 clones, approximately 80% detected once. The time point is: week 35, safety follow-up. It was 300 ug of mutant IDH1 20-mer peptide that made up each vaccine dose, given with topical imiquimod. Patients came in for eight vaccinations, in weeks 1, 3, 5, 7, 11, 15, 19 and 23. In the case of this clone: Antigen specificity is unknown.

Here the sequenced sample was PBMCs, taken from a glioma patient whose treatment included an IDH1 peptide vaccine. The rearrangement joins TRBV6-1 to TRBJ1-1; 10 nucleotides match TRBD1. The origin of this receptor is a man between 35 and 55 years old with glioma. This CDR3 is CASSARDRGAEAFF. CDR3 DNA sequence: TGTGCCAGCAGTGCTCGGGACAGGGGAGCTGAAGCTTTCTTT.